Listed here is a single T cell receptor beta chain. The data were obtained in a study of blood T cell repertoires in COVID-19. On the study more broadly: In each case, the material was cDNA or gDNA derived from T cells, B-cell-depleted T cells, or PBMCs.

In the source study's methods: Using reference gene primer amplification, nucleated cell counts were estimated. Clones were sequenced by immunoSEQ multiplex PCR, and TCRdb holds only the in-frame ones, with some missing. V and J calls and clone size are given by that table; D and trimming were obtained from the DNA. This sample has 200,000 to 250,000 clones, with about four fifths found just once. Germline CDR1 reads LGHDT; CDR2 reads YNNKEL (reference sequence). The CDR3 loop spans 13 amino acids. V was clipped by 8 bases and J by 6 bases, with 16 bases between them. Self-reported history from a screening survey and questionnaire set each donor's cohort. Cohort 3 recovered donors had two negative PCRs, clearance, or symptom resolution.

The TCR sequence derives from a woman in her fifties or sixties who had recovered from COVID-19. This rearrangement joins TRBV3-1 (or the pseudogene TRBV3-2) to TRBJ1-1; D perhaps matches TRBD1 (5 bases). The material sequenced was PBMCs or T cells enriched from blood (not recorded which). CDR3 in amino acids: CASGKDNWAEAFF. CDR3 DNA: TGTGCCAGCGGTAAGGACAACTGGGCTGAAGCTTTCTTT.